One sample yielded the 28 T cell receptor beta chains listed below, sequenced in a study of control samples from healthy donors and cancer patients. Generated by immunoSEQ multiplex PCR, the TCRdb table keeps only in-frame clones and is missing some. The sample holds tens of thousands of clones; 75% to 95% are singletons and the top ten take around 16%. Sequencing was carried out using blood. The receptors shown here come from a man aged 25-45 years in good health.

The gene calls are TRBV24-1 and TRBJ2-3; D assignment may be TRBD1 or TRBD2 (7 bases each). CDR1 and CDR2 from the germline V gene are KGHDR and SFDVKD. V was trimmed by 9 bases and J by 5 bases, leaving 14 bases between them. This CDR3 contains 13 residues. CDR3: CATQGGSGDTQYF. In DNA form, the CDR3 reads TGTGCCACCCAGGGGGGGAGCGGAGATACGCAGTATTTT.

This sequence joins TRBV28 and TRBJ2-7; D not resolved. Gene TRBJ2-1 matches the end of the DNA better, so the J call may be wrong. The CDR3 sequence is 13 residues long. CDR1 is MDHEN, CDR2 SYDVKM, per germline. CDR3 DNA sequence: TGTGCCAGCAGTGCCAACCGCTACAATGAGCAGTTCTTC. Encoded protein: CASSANRYNEQFF.

V gene TRBV29-1 combines with J gene TRBJ2-2; 7 positions agree with TRBD1. The CDR3 runs 14 residues. Germline CDR1 is SQVTM and CDR2 is ANQGSEA. V was pared by 6 bases and J by 4 bases, with 8 bases of the junction left unmatched. Here the CDR3 reads CSVVPGQSTGELFF. The DNA for the CDR3 is TGCAGCGTCGTACCGGGACAGAGCACCGGGGAGCTGTTTTTT.

This chain links TRBV6-6 with TRBJ1-2; 8 nucleotides agree with TRBD1. Germline V gene data show CDR1 as MNHNY and CDR2 as SVGAGI (reference sequence). This CDR3 contains 15 residues. Germline trimming cut 0 bases from V and 3 bases from J; bases unmatched to any gene: 3. The CDR3 sequence is CASSYSPDRDYGYTF. CDR3 coding DNA: TGTGCCAGCAGTTACTCGCCGGACAGGGACTATGGCTACACCTTC.

This sequence joins TRBV25-1 and TRBJ2-1; no definite D call. The CDR3 consists of 15 residues. Germline values: CDR1 MGHDK, CDR2 SYGVNS. Trimming took off 3 bases at V and 1 base at J, with 10 bases between the two ends. CDR3 sequence reads: CASSDWATSYNEQFF. As DNA, the CDR3 is TGTGCCAGCAGTGATTGGGCAACTTCCTACAATGAGCAGTTCTTC.

This clone has a single count. The chain carries TRBV2 and TRBJ2-5; D might be TRBD2 (5 bases). V was cut by 5 bases and J by 5 bases, with 15 bases left in between. From germline, CDR1 is SNHLY and CDR2 FYNNEI. CDR3 length: 14 residues. The chain's CDR3 is CASSRGFELETQYF. The DNA for the CDR3 is TGTGCCAGCAGTCGGGGTTTCGAGTTGGAGACCCAGTACTTC.

This chain connects TRBV3-1 (or the pseudogene TRBV3-2) to TRBJ2-4, with D maybe TRBD1 (5 bases). Germline V gives CDR1 LGHDT, CDR2 YNNKEL (reference sequence). The CDR3 has 13 amino acids. Trimming left V 4 bases short and J 7 bases short, with 11 bases between. The CDR3 DNA sequence: TGTGCCAGCAGCCTTAGGGGTGAGAACATTCAGTACTTC. This sequence encodes CASSLRGENIQYF.

This clone showed up just once. This chain uses TRBV4-3 with TRBJ2-7; a weak D match, TRBD1 (5 bases). V was clipped by 4 bases and J by 3 bases, with 10 bases between them. Germline V CDR1 and CDR2: LGHNA, YSLEER. The CDR3 covers 13 residues. The CDR3 DNA reads as TGCGCCAGCAGCCCCCGACAGAGCTACGAGCAGTACTTC. This gives the protein CASSPRQSYEQYF.

The CDR3 nucleotides are TGTGCCAGTAGTATTATCTCGGCTAGCGGATACAATGAGCAGTTCTTC. Translated: CASSIISASGYNEQFF. The chain is built from TRBV19 and TRBJ2-1, with 7 bases aligning to TRBD2. The CDR3 is made up of 16 amino acids. The germline V gene has CDR1 LNHDA and CDR2 SQIVND (reference sequence). V lost 3 bases to trimming and J lost 4 bases; unmatched junction nucleotides: 9.

This chain joins TRBV15 and TRBJ2-3; 8 bases match TRBD1. The J segment lost 4 bases and the V segment lost 3 bases, leaving 3 bases of the junction unmatched. Germline loops: CDR1 LNHNV, CDR2 YYDKDF (reference sequence). This CDR3 has 14 residues. CDR3 bases: TGTGCCACCAGCAGCCCAGGGGGCCCAGATACGCAGTATTTT. Translation: CATSSPGGPDTQYF. The full variable domain, its missing parts supplied by reference TRBV15 and TRBJ2-3, is DAMVIQNPRYQVTQFGKPVTLSCSQTLNHNVMYWYQQKSSQAPKLLFHYYDKDFNNEADTPDNFQSRRPNTSFCFLDIRSPGLGDTAMYLCATSSPGGPDTQYFGPGTRLTVL.

The V call is TRBV6-2 or TRBV6-3, the J call TRBJ1-5; 7 nucleotides agree with TRBD1. This CDR3 contains 15 residues. Germline V lookup: CDR1 MNHEY, CDR2 SVGEGT. Trimming took 5 bases from V and 7 from J; bases not matched to a gene: 11. In nucleotides, the CDR3 is TGTGCCAGCAGTCTCCCGACAGGGAAGGGGCAGCCCCAGCATTTT. It codes for CASSLPTGKGQPQHF.

DNA for the CDR3: TGTGCCAGCAGACTGGCGGGACAGGGGGATCAGCCCCAGCATTTT. Translation gives CASRLAGQGDQPQHF. The rearrangement uses TRBV27 and TRBJ1-5; 11 nucleotides align to TRBD1. The CDR3 runs to 15 residues. With 6 bases clipped from V and 5 bases from J, the junction kept 6 bases outside the gene matches. CDR1 and CDR2 (germline): MNHEY, SMNVEV (reference sequence).

The V gene is TRBV25-1, the J gene TRBJ1-2, with 8 bases fitting TRBD1. Trimming took 4 bases from V and 4 from J; bases not matched to a gene: 11. The length of the CDR3 is 16 residues. Germline loops: CDR1 MGHDK, CDR2 SYGVNS. The CDR3 nucleotides read TGTGCCAGCAGTGTCGGACAGGGCCCACTTGGCTATGGCTACACCTTC. Translated, it gives CASSVGQGPLGYGYTF.

This chain connects TRBV5-1 to TRBJ2-7; D is unresolved. Trimming removed 5 bases at V and 2 bases at J, with 14 bases between. The CDR3 extends over 14 amino acids. Germline loops: CDR1 SGHRS, CDR2 YFSETQ. DNA for the CDR3: TGCGCCAGCAGTCCGGATAGTCGTACCTACGAGCAGTACTTC. Translating it yields CASSPDSRTYEQYF.

In nucleotides, the CDR3 is TGCGCCAGCAGCCTAGATAGACAGGGCGGCACCGGGGAGCTGTTTTTT. Its translation is CASSLDRQGGTGELFF. This chain uses TRBV4-1 with TRBJ2-2; TRBD1 matches 7 bases. This CDR3 is built from 16 residues. Germline lookup yields CDR1 MGHRA and CDR2 YSYEKL. Trimming took 4 bases from V and 4 from J; bases not matched to a gene: 9.

The V gene is TRBV7-3, the J gene TRBJ2-1, with 7 bases that match TRBD2. The germline V gene has CDR1 SGHTA and CDR2 FQGTGA. V shed 5 bases and J 9 bases; nucleotides not matched to a gene: 13. The CDR3 has 15 amino acids. The CDR3 spells CASSVGAGASGEQFF. As DNA, the CDR3 is TGTGCCAGCAGCGTCGGGGCGGGAGCCTCGGGTGAGCAGTTCTTC.

The chain joins TRBV5-6 to TRBJ2-3; D possibly corresponds to TRBD2 (6 bases). The CDR3 length is 16 residues. The germline V and J ends were trimmed by 4 bases and 4 bases, with 19 bases remaining between them. Germline assignment: CDR1 SGHDT and CDR2 YYEEEE. CDR3 DNA sequence: TGTGCCAGCAGCATACCGGGACCAGGAGGGGCAGATACGCAGTATTTT. This gives the protein CASSIPGPGGADTQYF.

The V call is TRBV24-1, the J call TRBJ2-1, with 10 positions matching TRBD2. CDR1 KGHDR and CDR2 SFDVKD come from the germline V gene. Trimming cost V 3 bases and J 10 bases; bases outside gene matches: 8. This CDR3 comprises 15 residues. CDR3 loop: CATSDLTSGAREQFF. CDR3 DNA sequence: TGTGCCACCAGTGATCTAACTAGCGGGGCCAGGGAGCAGTTCTTC.

The chain employs TRBV12-5 and TRBJ2-3; TRBD2 is a possible D gene (5 bases). CDR1 is LGHNT, CDR2 FRNRAP, per germline. Trimming pared 0 bases from V and 8 bases from J, leaving 12 bases between. The CDR3 extends over 14 amino acids. CDR3 in DNA: TGTGCTAGTGGTTTGGTGTCAACTAGATCTACGCAGTATTTT. It encodes CASGLVSTRSTQYF.

This clone was observed a handful of times. The V call is TRBV5-1, the J call TRBJ1-1; D ambiguous. Germline values: CDR1 SGHRS, CDR2 YFSETQ. The CDR3 is 13 residues long. Trimming stripped 5 bases from V and 0 bases from J, with 8 bases between. CDR3 nucleotide sequence: TGCGCCAGCAGAGTTAGCATGAACACTGAAGCTTTCTTT. Protein: CASRVSMNTEAFF.

V gene TRBV6-1 combines with J gene TRBJ2-5, with D unresolved. Trimming pared 0 bases from V and 5 bases from J, leaving 4 bases between. The germline V gene encodes CDR1 MNHNS and CDR2 SASEGT. The CDR3 runs to 12 residues. CDR3 DNA sequence: TGTGCCAGCAGTGAAGCGCGGGAGACCCAGTACTTC. This codes for CASSEARETQYF.

The rearrangement joins TRBV25-1 to TRBJ1-2, with a weak D call TRBD1 (5 bases). Trimming removed 7 bases from V and 2 bases from J, with 11 bases in between. This CDR3 spans 13 amino acids. Germline V gene lookup returns CDR1 MGHDK and CDR2 SYGVNS. The CDR3 nucleotides read TGTGCCAGCACCCATGGGGGGAACTATGGCTACACCTTC. Its protein product is CASTHGGNYGYTF.

The rearrangement links TRBV18 to TRBJ2-3; 13 bases line up with TRBD2. The V gene's germline CDR1 is KGHSH and CDR2 LQKENI. J gave up 4 bases and V 3 bases, and 7 bases lay outside the gene matches. The CDR3 is 17 residues long. The CDR3, as DNA: TGTGCCAGCTCACCTATAACACTAGCGGGGGGGCCAGATACGCAGTATTTT. Its protein is CASSPITLAGGPDTQYF.

The chain recombines TRBV9 with TRBJ2-5; unclear D gene. Germline lookup yields CDR1 SGDLS and CDR2 YYNGEE. Trimming removed 0 bases at V and 4 bases at J, with 10 bases between. The CDR3 consists of 14 residues. Written as DNA, the CDR3 is TGTGCCAGCAGCGTAGCGACGGCCAGAGAGACCCAGTACTTC. Its translation is CASSVATARETQYF.

The chain joins TRBV7-3 to TRBJ2-1; possible D gene TRBD2, 5 bases. The germline V and J ends were trimmed by 5 bases and 10 bases, with 15 bases remaining between them. The CDR3 contains 13 residues. Germline CDR1 is SGHTA and CDR2 is FQGTGA. CDR3 sequence: CASSPSHGGEQFF. The CDR3 DNA reads as TGTGCCAGCAGCCCAAGTCACGGAGGCGAGCAGTTCTTC.

The chain employs TRBV5-1 and TRBJ1-6; 9 bases map to TRBD1. The CDR3 runs to 15 residues. Losses at the gene ends were 2 bases for V and 8 bases for J; bases not matched to a gene: 5. The V gene's germline CDR1 is SGHRS and CDR2 YFSETQ. The CDR3 DNA reads as TGCGCCAGCAGCTTACCGACAGGGGGGGATTCACCCCTCCACTTT. Amino acid sequence: CASSLPTGGDSPLHF.

A single count supports this clone. The genes are TRBV9 and TRBJ2-1, with TRBD2 identical over 8 bases. J lost 3 bases, V lost 3 bases, and 2 bases had no gene match. This CDR3 is built from 14 residues. The germline CDR1 and CDR2 sequences are SGDLS and YYNGEE. Here the CDR3 reads CASSGAGVYNEQFF. The CDR3, as DNA: TGTGCCAGCAGCGGAGCGGGAGTCTACAATGAGCAGTTCTTC.

This chain joins TRBV4-3 and TRBJ1-5, with D perhaps TRBD1 (6 bases). Germline V gives CDR1 LGHNA, CDR2 YSLEER. This CDR3 has 15 amino acids. Trimming took 4 bases from V and 5 from J, leaving 15 bases between them. The CDR3: CASSPARGWHQPQHF. The DNA for the CDR3 is TGCGCCAGCAGCCCGGCCAGGGGTTGGCATCAGCCCCAGCATTTT.